The present T cell receptor (beta chain) was sequenced within a study of CXCR4 blockade with PD-1 therapy in pancreatic cancer. The CDR3 extends over 15 amino acids. V lost 4 bases and J 5 bases, leaving 18 bases between the germline ends. CDR1 and CDR2 (germline): SGDLS, YYNGEE. The repertoire was sequenced with immunoSEQ multiplex PCR; TCRdb's copy has only in-frame clones and lacks some. Of fewer than 4,500 clones in the sample, 41% are singletons; the top ten hold about a sixth. This clone was detected only a few times. Sequenced input: tumor tissue. The TCR sequence derives from a human donor with pancreatic ductal adenocarcinoma. The chain joins TRBV9 to TRBJ2-5; D might be TRBD1 (5 bases). CDR3 amino acids: CASSLSTGNRETQYF. CDR3 coding DNA: TGTGCCAGCAGCTTGAGCACTGGCAACAGGGAGACCCAGTACTTC.